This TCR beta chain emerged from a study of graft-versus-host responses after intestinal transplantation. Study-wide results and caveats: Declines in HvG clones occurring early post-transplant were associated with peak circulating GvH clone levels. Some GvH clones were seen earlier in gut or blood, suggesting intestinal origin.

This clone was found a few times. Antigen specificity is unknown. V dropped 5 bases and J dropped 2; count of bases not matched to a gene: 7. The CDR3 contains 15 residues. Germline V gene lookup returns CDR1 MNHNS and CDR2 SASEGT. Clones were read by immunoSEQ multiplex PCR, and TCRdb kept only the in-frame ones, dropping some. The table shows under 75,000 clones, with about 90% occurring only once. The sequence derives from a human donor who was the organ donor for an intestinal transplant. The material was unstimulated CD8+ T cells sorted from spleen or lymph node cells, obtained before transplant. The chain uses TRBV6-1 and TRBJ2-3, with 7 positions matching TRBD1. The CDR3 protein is CASSKGTADTDTQYF. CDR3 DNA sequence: TGTGCCAGCAGTAAGGGGACAGCAGACACAGATACGCAGTATTTT.